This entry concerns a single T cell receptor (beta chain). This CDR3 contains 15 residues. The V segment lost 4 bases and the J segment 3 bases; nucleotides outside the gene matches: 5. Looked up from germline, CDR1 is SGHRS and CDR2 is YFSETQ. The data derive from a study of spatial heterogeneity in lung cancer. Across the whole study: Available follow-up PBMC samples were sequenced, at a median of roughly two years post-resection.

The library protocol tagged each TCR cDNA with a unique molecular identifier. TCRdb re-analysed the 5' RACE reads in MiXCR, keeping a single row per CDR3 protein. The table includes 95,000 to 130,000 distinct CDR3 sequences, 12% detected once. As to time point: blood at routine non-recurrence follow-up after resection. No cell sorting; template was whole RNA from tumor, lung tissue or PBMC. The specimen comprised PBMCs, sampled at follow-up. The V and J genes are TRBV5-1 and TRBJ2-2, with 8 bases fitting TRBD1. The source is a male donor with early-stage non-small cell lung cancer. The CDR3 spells CASSPPQGDTGELFF. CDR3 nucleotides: TGCGCCAGCAGCCCTCCACAGGGGGACACCGGGGAGCTGTTTTTT.